The T cell receptor (beta chain) under discussion was sequenced for a study of blood T cells in healthy people across ages. A sample-barcoded 5' primer and a J-beta primer mix were used in a second PCR of roughly 6 to 12 cycles. MiXCR was run by TCRdb on the 5' RACE reads, yielding one entry per CDR3 protein. The data contain roughly 1.9 million distinct CDR3 sequences, 39% of them singletons. Germline CDR1 LGHNA, CDR2 YNFKEQ. The V and J ends lost 0 bases and 6 bases respectively, with 6 bases between them. The CDR3 is 13 residues long. A few counts support this clonotype. Its specificity is not known. Study outcomes and limitations: Unknown donor CMV status possibly confounded expanded clonotype changes.

The source of this sequence is a human donor in good health. Sequenced: blood. The chain carries TRBV4-2 and TRBJ2-4; D not resolved. The CDR3 protein is CASSQDELNIQYF. The DNA for the CDR3 is TGTGCCAGCAGCCAAGATGAATTAAACATTCAGTACTTC.